This T cell receptor (beta chain) stems from a study of T cells in Graves' hyperthyroidism and ophthalmopathy. RNA transcripts were the template for amplifying TCR beta CDR3 regions. RT-PCR in the first round (using the HTBI primer set) targeted the TCR CDR3. TCRdb used MiXCR to reprocess the multiplex PCR reads, holding one entry per CDR3 protein. The top ten clones hold about 33% of a sample with around 430,000 distinct CDR3 sequences, more than 12% of them seen once. The hyperthyroidism was newly diagnosed and had lasted under 2 months; the patients were aged 18 to 65. PBMCs came from over 8.5 ml fresh peripheral blood. V trimming: 6 bases; J trimming: 5 bases; junction bases outside the gene matches: 8. The germline gives CDR1 MDHEN, CDR2 SYDVKM. There are 15 residues in the CDR3. This clonotype was recorded at least ten times.

This sequence originates from a woman aged 25 to 39 with Graves' hyperthyroidism. The chain links TRBV28 to TRBJ2-5, with 11 bases that match TRBD2. The sequencing input was blood. CDR3 nucleotide sequence: TGTGCCAGCAGCCCTAGCGGGAGGCGAGGGGAGACCCAGTACTTC. Its translation is CASSPSGRRGETQYF.